This TCR beta chain is from a study of OX40 agonist ivuxolimab in advanced cancers. Assay used: immunoSEQ multiplex PCR; TCRdb lists only in-frame clones, some missing. This sample carries about 98,000 clones, about nine tenths of them seen once, and the ten largest clones take about 0.8%. Germline trimming cut 6 bases from V and 7 bases from J; bases unmatched to any gene: 6. This CDR3 region has 15 residues. The germline CDR1 and CDR2 sequences are SGHNT and YYREEE (reference sequence). V usage is TRBV5-4 and J usage is TRBJ2-1; 14 nucleotides agree with TRBD2. The clonotype comes from an adult with an advanced solid tumor such as melanoma, head and neck, liver or kidney cancer. The sample here was CD4+ or CD8+ T cells sorted from blood, taken in a trial of the OX40 agonist ivuxolimab. The CDR3 protein is CASTSGTSGSNEQFF. CDR3 sequence (DNA): TGTGCCAGCACTTCCGGGACTAGCGGGAGTAATGAGCAGTTCTTC.